These 2 T cell receptor beta chains were sequenced from one sample in a study of blood T cell repertoires in COVID-19. Produced via immunoSEQ multiplex PCR; TCRdb's table is partial and in-frame only. Found here are around 260,000 clones, 75% to 90% of them singletons; the top ten hold about 10%. Sequenced input: peripheral blood. These TCRs come from a woman aged 70-85 years with COVID-19, enrolled during active disease.

The chain employs TRBV21-1 and TRBJ1-1; TRBD1, the D gene given by the table, was not confirmed from the DNA. TRBV21-1 is tagged as a pseudogene. There are 16 residues in the CDR3. The CDR3 reads CASSKDRTGSDTEAFF. In DNA form, the CDR3 reads TGTGCCAGCAGCAAAGATCGGACAGGGTCGGACACTGAAGCTTTCTTT.

The gene calls are TRBV5-1 and TRBJ2-5; TRBD2 matches at 7 bases. Trimming removed 4 bases from V and 2 bases from J; junction bases left unmatched: 8. The CDR3 is made up of 15 amino acids. Germline V gives CDR1 SGHRS, CDR2 YFSETQ. CDR3 in amino acids: CASSPDGGGQETQYF. CDR3 in DNA: TGCGCCAGCAGCCCAGATGGGGGGGGACAAGAGACCCAGTACTTC.